This T cell receptor (beta chain) was sequenced during a study of T cell repertoires in cytomegalovirus infection. Study-level background: Indications came from public TCR beta signatures; they pointed to CMV infection and to a matching HLA type. Broader study findings: Accumulated public TCR beta family frequency recognized individuals carrying CMV together with the relevant HLA. In two of eight donors, the top clonotype was HLA-C-restricted CMV-specific.

Looked up from germline, CDR1 is SGHTA and CDR2 is FQGNSA. The CDR3 is 14 amino acids. Deletions cut 5 bases from V and 0 bases from J, with 11 bases between. This clonotype came up many times. The target antigen is unknown. Via MiXCR, TCRdb re-called the reads, giving one row per CDR3 protein. The sample includes about 740,000 distinct CDR3 sequences, around 30% of them seen just once. The V call is TRBV7-2, the J call TRBJ2-7; D not resolved. This sequence originates from a human donor in good health (CMV status not recorded). Some clones in this sample may be carry-over from other donors' samples. The source was cultured PBMCs, collected from culture after CMV antigen stimulation. CDR3 protein: CASSVTQSSYEQYF. The CDR3 nucleotides read TGTGCCAGCAGCGTCACCCAGAGCTCCTACGAGCAGTACTTC.